This TCR beta chain was observed in a study of CD8+CD57+ T cells in acquired aplastic anemia. Across the study: An average of roughly 2.9 ug of DNA was obtained from sorted CD4+ and CD8+ cells. Study results and limitations: Around 30 sequences, all CD8+ CDR3, were shared between patients and controls. Between patients and controls, CD8+ Simpson's diversity did not vary significantly.

Patients sequenced had flow cytometry evidence of CD8+CD57+ cell expansion. By the time of blood sampling, patients had still received no therapy. A word on this clonotype: Its antigen is currently unknown.

This CDR3 contains 15 residues. V trimming: 4 bases; J trimming: 5 bases; junction bases outside the gene matches: 7. Germline loops: CDR1 KGHDR, CDR2 SFDVKD. It was genomic DNA that served as the template for profiling TCR beta VDJ and CDR3. TCRdb reprocessed the reads via MiXCR and lists one record per CDR3 protein. The sample records about 160,000 distinct CDR3 sequences, 48% being singletons. The gene calls are TRBV24-1 and TRBJ1-1, with 9 bases that match TRBD1. The clonotype originates from a human donor with aplastic anemia. The sequenced material came from sorted CD4+, CD8+, or CD8+CD57+ T cells (not recorded which) from PBMCs. In DNA, the CDR3 is TGTGCCACCAGTGACCCTGGACAGGGGAGGACTGAAGCTTTCTTT. It translates to CATSDPGQGRTEAFF.